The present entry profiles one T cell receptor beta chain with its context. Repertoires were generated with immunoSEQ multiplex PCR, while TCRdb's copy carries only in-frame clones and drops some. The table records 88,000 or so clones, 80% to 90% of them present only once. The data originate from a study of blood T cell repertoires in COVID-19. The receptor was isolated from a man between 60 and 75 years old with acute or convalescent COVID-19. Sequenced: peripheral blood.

In DNA, the CDR3 is TGTGCCAGCAGTTACGGACAGGAGTCTGAAAAACTGTTTTTT. It translates to CASSYGQESEKLFF. The chain combines TRBV6-6 with TRBJ1-4; 7 bases are shared with TRBD1. J was trimmed by 7 bases and V by 2 bases; bases with no gene match: 4. The CDR3 loop spans 14 amino acids. Per germline, CDR1 MNHNY and CDR2 SVGAGI (reference sequence).